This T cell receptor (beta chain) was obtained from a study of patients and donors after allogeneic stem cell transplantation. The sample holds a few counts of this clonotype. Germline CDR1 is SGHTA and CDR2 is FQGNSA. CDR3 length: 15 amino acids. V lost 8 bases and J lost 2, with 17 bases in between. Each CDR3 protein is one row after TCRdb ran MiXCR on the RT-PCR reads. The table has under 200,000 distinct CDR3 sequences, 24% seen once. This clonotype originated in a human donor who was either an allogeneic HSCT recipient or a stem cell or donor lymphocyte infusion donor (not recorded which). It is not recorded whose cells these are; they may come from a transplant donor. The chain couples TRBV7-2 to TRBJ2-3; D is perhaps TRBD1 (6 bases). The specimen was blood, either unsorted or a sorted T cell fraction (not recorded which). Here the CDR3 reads CASHRTDQYTDTQYF. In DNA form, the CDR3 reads TGTGCCAGCCATAGGACAGACCAGTACACAGATACGCAGTATTTT.